Listed below are T cell receptor beta chains from one sample, sequenced in a study of control samples from healthy donors and cancer patients. Generated by immunoSEQ multiplex PCR, the TCRdb table keeps only in-frame clones and is missing some. The repertoire consists of 52,000 or so clones, with roughly 94% occurring once and the leading ten covering about 4%. Sequencing was carried out using blood. These receptors all stem from a man under 40 in good health. CDR3s include the opening cysteine and the closing phenylalanine or tryptophan. The order of the fields is D gene, clone size, V gene, J gene, CDR3 protein, CDR3 DNA. The D gene is left open where the match is weak. The size entry is marked missing in some rows and otherwise reads once, few, many or a size class.

>.|.|TRBV5-1|TRBJ2-2
CASSPRGLSNTGELFF
TGCGCCAGCAGCCCTAGAGGACTTTCGAACACCGGGGAGCTGTTTTTT
>.|.|TRBV20-1|TRBJ2-2
CSASIRAPGAGELFF
TGCAGTGCTAGTATCAGGGCCCCAGGCGCCGGGGAGCTGTTTTTT
>TRBD2|.|TRBV28|TRBJ2-1
CASSLPGGYNEQFF
TGTGCCAGCAGTTTACCGGGAGGGTACAATGAGCAGTTCTTC
>.|.|TRBV3-1/TRBV3-2|TRBJ1-1
CASSHIRGGDTEAFF
TGTGCCAGCAGCCATATCAGGGGCGGTGACACTGAAGCTTTCTTT
>.|.|TRBV10-2|TRBJ1-1
CASSVAGIAEAFF
TGCGCCAGCAGTGTCGCCGGGATCGCTGAAGCTTTCTTT
>.|.|TRBV5-8|TRBJ1-1
CASSLGLWTEAFF
TGTGCCAGCAGCTTGGGCCTGTGGACTGAAGCTTTCTTT
>.|.|TRBV28|TRBJ1-1
CASSFIRPGAGNTEAFF
TGTGCCAGCAGCTTCATCCGGCCAGGCGCGGGGAACACTGAAGCCTTCTTT
>.|.|TRBV28|TRBJ2-3
CASGPGPNTDTQYF
TGTGCCAGCGGTCCGGGACCCAACACAGATACGCAGTATTTT
>.|once|TRBV27|TRBJ1-2
CASSPITAYGYTF
TGTGCCAGCAGTCCTATCACGGCCTATGGCTACACCTTC
>.|.|TRBV2|TRBJ2-1
CASSETPNPYNEQFF
TGTGCCAGCAGTGAAACTCCAAACCCCTACAATGAGCAGTTCTTC
>TRBD1|once|TRBV9|TRBJ2-5
CASSVGRDSGGVEETQYF
TGTGCCAGCAGCGTTGGCCGGGACAGTGGAGGAGTAGAAGAGACCCAGTACTTC
>TRBD1|.|TRBV11-1|TRBJ1-1
CASSLVARGSTEAFF
TGTGCCAGCAGCTTAGTGGCCAGGGGGAGCACTGAAGCTTTCTTT
>.|.|TRBV10-3|TRBJ2-3
CAISVEGGVSTDTQYF
TGTGCCATCAGTGTGGAGGGCGGAGTAAGCACAGATACGCAGTATTTT
>.|.|TRBV5-4|TRBJ2-7
CASSSVNGIKDEQYF
TGTGCCAGCAGCTCAGTAAACGGGATAAAGGACGAGCAGTACTTC
>.|.|TRBV13|TRBJ1-1
CASRLIDRPYEAFF
TGTGCCAGCAGGCTCATTGACAGACCCTATGAAGCTTTCTTT
>.|.|TRBV11-3|TRBJ2-2
CASSFSGTITGELFF
TGTGCCAGCAGCTTTTCCGGGACAATCACCGGGGAGCTGTTTTTT
>.|.|TRBV9|TRBJ1-1
CASSVDGGGKAFF
TGTGCCAGCAGCGTAGATGGGGGCGGTAAAGCTTTCTTT
>TRBD1|.|TRBV10-3|TRBJ1-5
CAISEHKGAEEPQHF
TGTGCCATCAGTGAACATAAGGGGGCCGAGGAGCCCCAGCATTTT
>.|.|TRBV7-2|TRBJ2-1
CASRPTLRQTNEQFF
TGTGCCAGCAGGCCGACCTTGAGGCAAACCAATGAGCAGTTCTTC
>.|.|TRBV7-2|TRBJ2-1
CASSLATGSGNEQFF
TGTGCCAGCAGCTTAGCCACAGGGTCGGGCAATGAGCAGTTCTTC
>.|.|TRBV21-1|TRBJ2-5
CAIAKGSSGGQETQYF
TGTGCCATAGCAAAAGGCTCTAGCGGGGGCCAAGAGACCCAGTACTTC
>TRBD1|.|TRBV27|TRBJ1-4
CASRYRGQNEKLFF
TGTGCCAGCCGGTACAGGGGCCAGAATGAAAAACTGTTTTTT
>.|few|TRBV6-2/TRBV6-3|TRBJ1-2
CASSLVGAVAYGYTF
TGTGCCAGCAGTTTAGTCGGGGCGGTCGCCTATGGCTACACCTTC
>TRBD2|.|TRBV7-3|TRBJ2-5
CASSLGQKERERATQYF
TGTGCCAGCAGCCTTGGGCAGAAAGAGCGGGAGAGGGCGACCCAGTACTTC
>TRBD1|.|TRBV9|TRBJ1-1
CASSVGRGGYTEAFF
TGTGCCAGCAGCGTAGGTCGAGGGGGCTACACTGAAGCTTTCTTT
>.|.|TRBV19|TRBJ2-6
CASRLDLRGANVLTF
TGTGCCAGTAGGCTGGACTTGAGAGGGGCCAACGTCCTGACTTTC
>TRBD1|.|TRBV10-1|TRBJ1-1
CASSYRDRAQKTEAFF
TGCGCCAGCAGCTACCGGGACAGGGCTCAAAAAACTGAAGCTTTCTTT
>.|.|TRBV23-1|TRBJ2-1
CAHCISAPAVLAGPYNEQFF
.
>TRBD1|.|TRBV19|TRBJ1-3
CASKGQGSSLDGNTIYF
TGTGCCAGTAAGGGACAGGGTTCTAGTCTGGATGGAAACACCATATATTTT
>.|.|TRBV6-5|TRBJ1-2
CASRGGQLYGYTF
TGTGCCAGCAGAGGAGGACAGCTCTATGGCTACACCTTC
>.|.|TRBV3-1/TRBV3-2|TRBJ2-1
CASSLTGGDEQFF
TGTGCCAGCAGCCTCACGGGCGGGGATGAGCAGTTCTTC
>.|.|TRBV16|TRBJ1-3
CASSQFVTSGNTIYF
TGTGCCAGCAGCCAATTTGTAACGTCTGGAAACACCATATATTTT
>TRBD1|.|TRBV6-5|TRBJ1-2
CASRSGGTANYGYTF
TGTGCCAGCAGATCAGGTGGGACAGCCAACTATGGCTACACCTTC
>.|.|TRBV20-1|TRBJ1-5
CSASWQGNQPQHF
TGCAGTGCTAGTTGGCAGGGGAATCAGCCCCAGCATTTT
>TRBD2|.|TRBV28|TRBJ2-7
CASSLGGTSGGAQYF
TGTGCCAGCAGTTTAGGAGGGACTAGCGGGGGGGCGCAGTACTTC
>TRBD1|.|TRBV19|TRBJ1-2
CATNPGQGGSGYTF
TGTGCCACTAACCCCGGGCAGGGGGGAAGTGGCTACACCTTC
>TRBD2|.|TRBV10-2|TRBJ2-5
CASSEAGDQETQYF
TGCGCCAGCAGTGAAGCGGGGGACCAAGAGACCCAGTACTTC
>.|.|TRBV30|TRBJ2-7
CAWSVGGYEQYF
TGTGCCTGGAGTGTGGGGGGATACGAGCAGTACTTC
>.|.|TRBV6-5|TRBJ2-6
CASRGNGWANVLTF
TGTGCCAGCAGGGGTAACGGCTGGGCCAACGTCCTGACTTTC
>.|.|TRBV30|TRBJ1-5
CAWSYPAEGNQPQHF
TGTGCCTGGAGTTACCCGGCGGAGGGTAATCAGCCCCAGCATTTT
>TRBD1|.|TRBV7-8|TRBJ1-2
CASSLGDRGIDYGYTF
TGTGCCAGCAGCTTAGGGGACAGGGGCATCGACTATGGCTACACCTTC
>.|.|TRBV4-2|TRBJ1-2
CASQPRGKTNYGYTF
TGTGCCAGCCAGCCAAGGGGGAAGACGAACTATGGCTACACCTTC
>TRBD1|.|TRBV9|TRBJ2-3
CASSLELGQGATDTQYF
TGTGCCAGCAGCCTAGAACTCGGACAGGGGGCAACAGATACGCAGTATTTT
>.|.|TRBV19|TRBJ2-3
CASRGGISDTQYF
TGTGCCAGTAGGGGCGGTATCTCAGATACGCAGTATTTT
>.|.|TRBV4-1|TRBJ1-1
CASSQGEPLPGKAFF
TGCGCCAGCAGCCAAGGAGAACCGCTACCCGGGAAAGCTTTCTTT
>.|.|TRBV12-3/TRBV12-4|TRBJ1-1
CASSLWGSTEAFF
TGTGCCAGCAGTTTATGGGGGAGCACTGAAGCTTTCTTT
>.|once|TRBV6-1|TRBJ2-6
CASSALGGPSGANVLTF
TGTGCCAGCAGTGCCCTAGGGGGTCCCTCTGGGGCCAACGTCCTGACTTTC
>TRBD1|.|TRBV7-9|TRBJ1-1
CASSLRITGGSIEAFF
TGTGCCAGCAGCTTACGGATTACAGGGGGCTCGATCGAAGCTTTCTTT
>.|.|TRBV3-1/TRBV3-2|TRBJ2-2
CASSQEVGGPNTGELFF
TGTGCCAGCAGCCAAGAAGTTGGCGGGCCGAACACCGGGGAGCTGTTTTTT